Listed below are T cell receptor beta chains from one sample, sequenced in a study of identical twins. TCRdb passed the 5' RACE reads through MiXCR, listing each CDR3 protein once. This table holds under 300,000 distinct CDR3 sequences, roughly 13% found once. These data also formed part of another study, on yellow fever vaccine responses in identical twins.

Sequenced material: memory (CD45RO+) T cells sorted from blood. The receptors were gathered from a woman younger than 35 in good health. Each CDR3 is given with its conserved first and last residue. The order of the fields is clone size, D gene, V gene, CDR3 length, J gene, CDR3 DNA, CDR3 protein. A D gene is named only where the DNA matches it firmly. The size of a clone is reported for some rows only, either as once, few or many, or as a class for expanded clones.

>-|TRBD2|TRBV7-3|16|TRBJ2-5
TGTGCCAGCAGCTACCGGACTAGCGGGGGGAGAGAGACCCAGTACTTC
CASSYRTSGGRETQYF
>many|-|TRBV27|16|TRBJ1-1
TGTGCCAGCAGCTTCTTATCGGGGGCTGGTAACACTGAAGCTTTCTTT
CASSFLSGAGNTEAFF
>few|TRBD2|TRBV20-1|16|TRBJ2-1
TGCAGTGCTAGAGGTGTTAGCGGGAGCTCCTACAATGAGCAGTTCTTC
CSARGVSGSSYNEQFF
>many|-|TRBV29-1|15|TRBJ2-1
TGCAGCGTTTGGCGGCCCTCCTTATCTTACAATGAGCAGTTCTTC
CSVWRPSLSYNEQFF
>-|-|TRBV6-2/TRBV6-3|15|TRBJ1-5
TGTGCCAGCAGCCCCGCGGGGGGCAGCAATCAGCCCCAGCATTTT
CASSPAGGSNQPQHF
>few|TRBD1|TRBV9|15|TRBJ1-3
TGTGCCAGCAGCAGACAGGGGGACTCTGGAAACACCATATATTTT
CASSRQGDSGNTIYF
>-|-|TRBV11-2|15|TRBJ2-3
TGTGCCAGCAGCTCAGGGGCAGGGGTGCAAGATACGCAGTATTTT
CASSSGAGVQDTQYF
>many|TRBD1|TRBV6-4|15|TRBJ2-2
TGTGCCAGCAGTGTCCAGGGGGCAGACACCGGGGAGCTGTTTTTT
CASSVQGADTGELFF
>many|-|TRBV10-2|14|TRBJ2-3
TGCGCCAGCACCAGGAGCGGCCAAACAGATACGCAGTATTTT
CASTRSGQTDTQYF
>-|TRBD2|TRBV7-6|15|TRBJ2-7
TGTGCCAGCAGCCGCGGACTAGCGGGGGTTTACGAGCAGTACTTC
CASSRGLAGVYEQYF
>few|TRBD1|TRBV27|16|TRBJ2-6
TGTGCCAGCACGGGGACAGGGACGTCTGGGGCCAACGTCCTGACTTTC
CASTGTGTSGANVLTF
>many|-|TRBV6-5|15|TRBJ2-5
TGTGCCAGCAGTTACTCTGGGTCAGGACAAGAGACCCAGTACTTC
CASSYSGSGQETQYF
>-|TRBD1|TRBV20-1|13|TRBJ2-7
TGCAGTGCTAGTAAGACAGGGGTCTACGAGCAGTACTTC
CSASKTGVYEQYF
>few|-|TRBV7-9|15|TRBJ2-3
TGTGCCAGCAGCTTTCCGGGGATAAGTACAGATACGCAGTATTTT
CASSFPGISTDTQYF
>few|-|TRBV29-1|13|TRBJ2-1
TGCAGCGTTGGGGCCGCTAGTTACAATGAGCAGTTCTTC
CSVGAASYNEQFF
>-|-|TRBV29-1|14|TRBJ2-6
TGCAGCGTTGATACAATCTCTGGGGCCAACGTCCTGACTTTC
CSVDTISGANVLTF
>many|TRBD1|TRBV18|16|TRBJ2-7
TGTGCCAGCTCACCACCGAGAGGACAGGGGGCAGGAGAGCAGTACTTC
CASSPPRGQGAGEQYF
>few|-|TRBV6-5|13|TRBJ1-1
TGTGCCAGCAGTTACACAGGGAACACTGAAGCTTTCTTT
CASSYTGNTEAFF
>many|-|TRBV24-1|12|TRBJ1-2
TGTGCCACTTATGACACCTTTTATGGCTACACCTTC
CATYDTFYGYTF
>-|-|TRBV2|13|TRBJ1-2
TGTGCCAGCAGTGGGCAGGGAATCTATGGCTACACCTTC
CASSGQGIYGYTF
>many|TRBD1|TRBV5-1|13|TRBJ2-1
TGCGCCAGCAGCTCGCTGACAGGGAATGAGCAGTTCTTC
CASSSLTGNEQFF
>few|TRBD1|TRBV18|17|TRBJ2-7
TGTGCCAGCTCACCACTGGCCGCCGGGACAGGGGTTTACGAGCAGTACTTC
CASSPLAAGTGVYEQYF
>many|-|TRBV27|14|TRBJ2-1
TGTGCCAGCAGTTTGGGGACTGGAGACAATGAGCAGTTCTTC
CASSLGTGDNEQFF
>few|TRBD2|TRBV5-1|16|TRBJ2-2
TGCGCCAGCAGCTTGGGGTCTAGCGGAAACACCGGGGAGCTGTTTTTT
CASSLGSSGNTGELFF
>many|TRBD2|TRBV5-1|14|TRBJ2-1
TGCGCCAGCAGCTTGCGGGGGGCCTACAATGAGCAGTTCTTC
CASSLRGAYNEQFF
>many|-|TRBV12-3/TRBV12-4|13|TRBJ2-7
TGTGCCAGCAAACGTATGGGACCCTACGAGCAGTACTTC
CASKRMGPYEQYF
>few|-|TRBV10-2|16|TRBJ2-6
TGCGCCAGCAGAGCAGCCGGGACACCTGGGGCCAACGTCCTGACTTTC
CASRAAGTPGANVLTF
>-|TRBD1|TRBV7-8|14|TRBJ2-7
TGTGCCAGCAGCTTTGACAGGGGGTACTACGAGCAGTACTTC
CASSFDRGYYEQYF
>few|-|TRBV6-2/TRBV6-3|15|TRBJ2-4
TGTGCCAGCAGTTCCCCCGCGGGCAGCAAAAACATTCAGTACTTC
CASSSPAGSKNIQYF
>few|-|TRBV3-1|12|TRBJ2-7
TGTGCCAGCAGCCAAGATGAACGCAGACGTATCTTC
CASSQDERRRIF
>few|TRBD1|TRBV12-3/TRBV12-4|18|TRBJ1-1
TGTGCCAGCAGTACGGGGTCCCAGGGGGCTTCGATGAACACTGAAGCTTTCTTT
CASSTGSQGASMNTEAFF
>-|-|TRBV20-1|10|TRBJ1-1
TGCAGTGCTAGAGACACTGAAGCTTTCTTT
CSARDTEAFF
>many|-|TRBV29-1|13|TRBJ2-6
TGCAGCGTTGGGGATACCGGGGCCAACGTCCTGACTTTC
CSVGDTGANVLTF
>many|TRBD2|TRBV4-2|21|TRBJ2-1
TGTGCCAGCAGCCAAGGACTAGCGGGAGGTTTTGGGGCCAGCTCCTACAATGAGCAGTTCTTC
CASSQGLAGGFGASSYNEQFF
>many|TRBD2|TRBV5-1|16|TRBJ2-1
TGCGCCAGCAGCTGGACCGGGACTAGCGGGGGATCTGAGCAGTTCTTC
CASSWTGTSGGSEQFF
>few|TRBD1|TRBV7-2|14|TRBJ2-5
TGTGCCAGCAGCGAAGAGGACAGGCAAGAGACCCAGTACTTC
CASSEEDRQETQYF
>-|TRBD1|TRBV5-1|15|TRBJ2-1
TGCGCCAGCAGCTCGGGGACAGGGAGTTACAATGAGCAGTTCTTC
CASSSGTGSYNEQFF
>-|-|TRBV29-1|12|TRBJ2-7
TGCAGCGTTATGCCTACCTCCTACGAGCAGTACTTC
CSVMPTSYEQYF
>many|-|TRBV20-1|13|TRBJ1-1
TGCAGTGCTCCTAGGGGTGGGTTAACTGAAGCTTTCTTT
CSAPRGGLTEAFF
>-|-|TRBV27|15|TRBJ2-5
TGTGCCAGCAGTACTCTCGGGACGCCAAGAGAGACCCAGTACTTC
CASSTLGTPRETQYF
>few|TRBD1|TRBV28|15|TRBJ2-7
TGTGCCAGCAGCTCAGCAGGGGGCGCCTCCTACGAGCAGTACTTC
CASSSAGGASYEQYF
>few|TRBD1|TRBV7-2|13|TRBJ2-1
TGTGCCAGCAGCCCCGACAGGGTACATGAGCAGTTCTTC
CASSPDRVHEQFF
>-|TRBD1|TRBV5-6|16|TRBJ1-4
TGTGCCAGCAGCTTGAAAGGGACAGGGGACGGTGAAAAACTGTTTTTT
CASSLKGTGDGEKLFF
>-|-|TRBV6-4|14|TRBJ2-1
TGTGCCACGTCTACGGGGGATACCTACAATGAGCAGTTCTTC
CATSTGDTYNEQFF
>few|-|TRBV18|14|TRBJ2-1
TGTGCCAGCTCACCCGAGGGGAGTTACAATGAGCAGTTCTTC
CASSPEGSYNEQFF
>-|-|TRBV20-1|19|TRBJ2-1
TGCAGTGCTAGAGTAAAGGACTACGTGGAGGGAACGGGTATCAATGAGCAGTTCTTC
CSARVKDYVEGTGINEQFF
>-|-|TRBV30|15|TRBJ1-1
TGTGCCTGGAGTGTACTGGGTAGGTCGGGCACTGAAGCTTTCTTT
CAWSVLGRSGTEAFF
>-|-|TRBV5-1|15|TRBJ2-2
TGCGCCAGCAGCGGGGGGGCAAAGAACACCGGGGAGCTGTTTTTT
CASSGGAKNTGELFF
>few|TRBD1|TRBV6-5|14|TRBJ1-1
TGTGCCAGCAGGACGACAGGGATCGGCACTGAAGCTTTCTTT
CASRTTGIGTEAFF
>-|TRBD1|TRBV5-6|16|TRBJ2-7
TGTGCCAGCAGCTTGGCCGGGACAGGGGGCCCCTACGAGCAGTACTTC
CASSLAGTGGPYEQYF
>few|-|TRBV25-1|12|TRBJ2-7
TGTGCCAGTCGCTCGACGTCCTACGAGCAGTACTTC
CASRSTSYEQYF
>many|-|TRBV2|12|TRBJ2-7
TGTGCCAGCAGCCTTCGGCTCTACGAGCAGTACTTC
CASSLRLYEQYF
>few|TRBD1|TRBV11-2|11|TRBJ2-7
TGTGCCAGCAGCCCCGACAGGGTGGCGTACTTC
CASSPDRVAYF